A selection of T cell receptor beta chains follows, all from one sample in a study of PD-1 blockade in classical Hodgkin lymphoma. This table comes from immunoSEQ multiplex PCR, and its TCRdb copy is limited to in-frame clones, with some not included. This table has about 94,000 clones, roughly nine tenths appearing once. The sequences come from peripheral blood mononuclear cells (PBMCs), collected before the second cycle of nivolumab. These receptors originate from a human donor with classical Hodgkin lymphoma. Both conserved end residues are part of each CDR3. Fields, in order: CDR3 DNA, CDR3 protein, clone size, V gene, J gene, D gene. A D gene is named only where the DNA matches it firmly. A row's size may be missing; if present it is once, few, many or a size class.

TGTGCCAGCAGGATACAGCTGAACACCGGGGAGCTGTTTTTT	CASRIQLNTGELFF	few	TRBV27	TRBJ2-2	NA
TGTGCCAGCAGCCCCACGGGGACTAACTATGGCTACACCTTC	CASSPTGTNYGYTF	few	TRBV5-6	TRBJ1-2	NA
TGTGCCATCAGCGAGGCGGAGAGGTGGATTGAAGCTTTCTTT	CAISEAERWIEAFF	once	TRBV10-3	TRBJ1-1	NA
TGTGCCAGCAATCCATCCGAGAGGGTCCTCGGCTACACCTTC	CASNPSERVLGYTF	NA	TRBV6-1	TRBJ1-2	NA
TGTGCCAGCAGACTCCCGCCGGACAGCTCTGGAAACACCATATATTTT	CASRLPPDSSGNTIYF	NA	TRBV28	TRBJ1-3	NA
TGTGCCAGCAGCTCGCCGGGACAGACCTACTACGAGCAGTACTTC	CASSSPGQTYYEQYF	NA	TRBV7-9	TRBJ2-7	TRBD1
TGTGCCAGCAGTGAACTTGGGGGCACTGAAGCTTTCTTT	CASSELGGTEAFF	NA	TRBV6-1	TRBJ1-1	NA
TGTGCCAGCAGCCCTAGGGGTTGGGTCGAGCAGTACTTC	CASSPRGWVEQYF	NA	TRBV7-8	TRBJ2-7	NA
TGTGCCAGCAGTGATCAAAGTCTGGCAAATTCACCCCTCCACTTT	CASSDQSLANSPLHF	NA	TRBV25-1	TRBJ1-6	NA
TGTGCCAGCAGCCAACGACAGGGGTTGGTTGAGACCCAGTACTTC	CASSQRQGLVETQYF	NA	TRBV7-9	TRBJ2-5	TRBD1
TGTGCCAGCAGCGTAGGAGGGTCAGGGGCCGGCTACACCTTC	CASSVGGSGAGYTF	NA	TRBV9	TRBJ1-2	NA
TGTGCCAGCAGGACTGTATCTGCGAGCAATCAGCCCCAGCATTTT	CASRTVSASNQPQHF	NA	TRBV28	TRBJ1-5	NA
TGTGCCAGCAGTCCCCGTGACCCAAGCTACGAGCAGTACTTC	CASSPRDPSYEQYF	NA	TRBV27	TRBJ2-7	NA
TGTGCCAGCAGCAGTGACAGAAGGACTGAAGCTTTCTTT	CASSSDRRTEAFF	NA	TRBV13	TRBJ1-1	NA
TGTGCCAGCAGTTTCGTAGCGGGAGATCATGAGCAGTACTTC	CASSFVAGDHEQYF	NA	TRBV2	TRBJ2-7	TRBD2
TGTGCCAGCAGCTTGGGGGGTAGCGGGTCCTACAATGAGCAGTTCTTC	CASSLGGSGSYNEQFF	once	TRBV5-4	TRBJ2-1	TRBD2
TGTGCCAGCAGCTTAGGGGACCGAGGCGGGAATACGCAGTATTTT	CASSLGDRGGNTQYF	NA	TRBV7-9	TRBJ2-3	NA
TGTGCCAGCAGTAGGACTAGCGGGGGGGCCAGAACCGGGGAGCTGTTTTTT	CASSRTSGGARTGELFF	NA	TRBV5-4	TRBJ2-2	TRBD2
TGTGCCAGCAGTGGCCCCGGCCCCCAGCCCCAGCATTTT	CASSGPGPQPQHF	few	TRBV28	TRBJ1-5	NA
TGTGCCAGCAGTTTAGCGGGAGGAGGGCGAGATACGCAGTATTTT	CASSLAGGGRDTQYF	NA	TRBV5-4	TRBJ2-3	TRBD2